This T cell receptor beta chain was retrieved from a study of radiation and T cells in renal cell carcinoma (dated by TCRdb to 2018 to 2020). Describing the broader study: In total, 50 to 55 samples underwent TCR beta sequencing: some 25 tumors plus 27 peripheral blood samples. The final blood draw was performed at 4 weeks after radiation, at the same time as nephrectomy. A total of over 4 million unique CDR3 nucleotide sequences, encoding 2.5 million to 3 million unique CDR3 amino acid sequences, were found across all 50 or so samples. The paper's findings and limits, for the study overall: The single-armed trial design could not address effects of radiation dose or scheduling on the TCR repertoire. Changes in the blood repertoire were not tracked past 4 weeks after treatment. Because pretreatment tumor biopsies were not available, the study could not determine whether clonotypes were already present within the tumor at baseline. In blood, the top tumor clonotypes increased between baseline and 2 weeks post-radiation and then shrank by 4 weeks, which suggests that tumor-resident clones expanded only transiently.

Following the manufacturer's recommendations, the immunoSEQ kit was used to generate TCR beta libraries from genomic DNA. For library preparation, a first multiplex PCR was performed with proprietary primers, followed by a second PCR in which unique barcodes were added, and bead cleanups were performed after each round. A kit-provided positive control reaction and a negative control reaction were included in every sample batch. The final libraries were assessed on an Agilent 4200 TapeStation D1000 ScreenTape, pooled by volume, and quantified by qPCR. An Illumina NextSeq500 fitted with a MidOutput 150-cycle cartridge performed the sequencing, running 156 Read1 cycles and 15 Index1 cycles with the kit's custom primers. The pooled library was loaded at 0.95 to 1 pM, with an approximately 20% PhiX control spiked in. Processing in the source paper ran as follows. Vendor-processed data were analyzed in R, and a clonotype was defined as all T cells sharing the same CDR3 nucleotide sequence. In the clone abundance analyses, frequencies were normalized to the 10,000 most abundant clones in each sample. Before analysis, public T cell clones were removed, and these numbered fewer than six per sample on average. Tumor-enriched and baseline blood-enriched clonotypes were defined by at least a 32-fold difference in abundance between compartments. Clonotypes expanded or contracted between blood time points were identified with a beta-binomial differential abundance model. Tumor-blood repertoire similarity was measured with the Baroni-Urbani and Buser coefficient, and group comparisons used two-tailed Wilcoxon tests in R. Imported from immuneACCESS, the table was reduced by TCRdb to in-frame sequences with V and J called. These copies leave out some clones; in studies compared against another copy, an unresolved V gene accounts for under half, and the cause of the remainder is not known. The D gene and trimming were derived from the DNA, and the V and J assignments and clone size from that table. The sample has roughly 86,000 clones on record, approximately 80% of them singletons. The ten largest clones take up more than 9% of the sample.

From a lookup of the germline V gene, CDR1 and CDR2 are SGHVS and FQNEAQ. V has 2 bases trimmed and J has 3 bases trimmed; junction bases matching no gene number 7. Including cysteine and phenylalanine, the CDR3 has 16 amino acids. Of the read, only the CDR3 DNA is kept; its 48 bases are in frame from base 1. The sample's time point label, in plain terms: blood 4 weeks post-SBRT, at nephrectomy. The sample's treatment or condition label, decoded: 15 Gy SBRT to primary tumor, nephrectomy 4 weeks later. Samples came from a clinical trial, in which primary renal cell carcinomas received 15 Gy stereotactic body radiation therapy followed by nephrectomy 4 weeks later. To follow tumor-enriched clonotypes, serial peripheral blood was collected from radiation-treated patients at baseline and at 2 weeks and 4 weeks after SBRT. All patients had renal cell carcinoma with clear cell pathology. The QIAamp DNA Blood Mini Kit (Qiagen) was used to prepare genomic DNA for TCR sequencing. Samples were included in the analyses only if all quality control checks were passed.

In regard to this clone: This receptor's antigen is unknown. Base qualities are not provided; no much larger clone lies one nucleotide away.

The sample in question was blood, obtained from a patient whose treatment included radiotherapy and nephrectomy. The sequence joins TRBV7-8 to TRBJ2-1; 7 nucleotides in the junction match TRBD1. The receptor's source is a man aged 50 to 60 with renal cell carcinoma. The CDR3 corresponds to CASSLFQGVIYNEQFF. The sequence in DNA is TGTGCCAGCAGCTTATTTCAGGGGGTGATCTACAATGAGCAGTTCTTC.